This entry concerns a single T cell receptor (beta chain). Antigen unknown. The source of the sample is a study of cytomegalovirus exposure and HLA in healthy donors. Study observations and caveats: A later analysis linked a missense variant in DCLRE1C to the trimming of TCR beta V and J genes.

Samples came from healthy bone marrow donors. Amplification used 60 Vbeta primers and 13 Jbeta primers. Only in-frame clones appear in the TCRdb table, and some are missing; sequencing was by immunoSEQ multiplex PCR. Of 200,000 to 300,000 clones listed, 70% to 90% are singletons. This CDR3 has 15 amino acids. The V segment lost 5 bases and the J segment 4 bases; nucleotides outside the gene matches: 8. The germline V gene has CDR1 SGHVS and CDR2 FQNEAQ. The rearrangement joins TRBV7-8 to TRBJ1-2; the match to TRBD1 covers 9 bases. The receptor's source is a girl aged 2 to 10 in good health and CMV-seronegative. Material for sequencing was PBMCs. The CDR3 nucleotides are TGTGCCAGCAGCCCCCACAGGGGGCGAGGCTATGGCTACACCTTC. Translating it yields CASSPHRGRGYGYTF.